A selection of T cell receptor beta chains follows, all from one sample in a study of prognosis after radiotherapy for stage I lung cancer. In TCRdb, the multiplex PCR reads were re-called with MiXCR into one record per CDR3 protein. The sample has fewer than 25,000 distinct CDR3 sequences, roughly 45% seen once. The sequencing here drew on PBMCs, taken before or after stereotactic body radiation therapy (not recorded which). Receptors were obtained from a donor aged 50 or older with non-small cell lung cancer. CDR3s include the opening cysteine and the closing phenylalanine or tryptophan. D genes are given only for firm matches. Part of the rows lack a size; the others show once, few, many or a class for expanded clones.

d_gene,abundance,j_gene,v_gene,CDR3nt,CDR3aa
.,.,TRBJ1-6,TRBV12-3/TRBV12-4,TGTGCCAGCAGTTTAAACAGGGACCTCAATTCACCCCTCCACTTT,CASSLNRDLNSPLHF
TRBD2,many,TRBJ2-3,TRBV7-8,TGTGCCAGCAGCCCCCGTGGACTAGCGGGAGAGGTAGATACGCAGTATTTT,CASSPRGLAGEVDTQYF
TRBD2,many,TRBJ2-3,TRBV3-1,TGTGCCAGCAGCCAAGGAACGGGACTAGGGGGCACAGATACGCAGTATTTT,CASSQGTGLGGTDTQYF
.,few,TRBJ2-3,TRBV6-4,TGTGCCAGCAGTGAAGAGGGAGGCACGGGTACAGATACGCAGTATTTT,CASSEEGGTGTDTQYF
TRBD2,many,TRBJ2-3,TRBV7-2,TGTGCCAGCAGCTTAGGCGTAGCGGGAGGGATCACAGATACGCAGTATTTT,CASSLGVAGGITDTQYF
.,many,TRBJ2-2,TRBV7-9,TGTGCCAGCACCAAGACGGGCGCGAACACCGGGGAGCTGTTTTTT,CASTKTGANTGELFF
TRBD2,many,TRBJ2-3,TRBV18,TGTGCCAGCTCACCTGGGACTAGCGGCCAAGCAGATACGCAGTATTTT,CASSPGTSGQADTQYF
.,many,TRBJ2-5,TRBV6-1,TGTGCCAGCAGGCCGAGCGGCCAAGAGACCCAGTACTTC,CASRPSGQETQYF
TRBD2,medium-sized,TRBJ2-2,TRBV24-1,TGTGCCACCAGTGAGAAAGCGGGGACTCTCGGCGGGGAGCTGTTTTTT,CATSEKAGTLGGELFF
TRBD2,.,TRBJ2-7,TRBV28,TGTGCCAGTACGACTAGCGGGGGCCTTTCATACTTC,CASTTSGGLSYF
TRBD1,many,TRBJ1-2,TRBV6-5,TGTGCCAGCAGTTGGACAGGGGACTATGGCTACACCTTC,CASSWTGDYGYTF
.,many,TRBJ2-5,TRBV28,TGTGCCACCTCACAAGAGACCCAGTACTTC,CATSQETQYF
TRBD1,few,TRBJ1-2,TRBV5-1,TGCGCCAGCAGCGCAACAGGGGAGGGACTCTATGGCTACACCTTC,CASSATGEGLYGYTF
.,many,TRBJ1-2,TRBV19,TGTGCCAGTAGGCCCAGGTCCATGTATGGCTACACCTTC,CASRPRSMYGYTF
.,.,TRBJ1-5,TRBV6-1,TGTACCAGCAGAAGACACGGAGGGACTAATCAGCCCCAGCATTTT,CTSRRHGGTNQPQHF
TRBD1,.,TRBJ2-5,TRBV6-5,TGTGCCAGCAGTTACTCGAGAGGACAGGAAGGGACACAGTACTTC,CASSYSRGQEGTQYF
.,.,TRBJ2-6,TRBV24-1,TGTGCCACCAGCGTAGCAAGAACTGGGGCCAACGTCCTGACTTTC,CATSVARTGANVLTF
.,.,TRBJ1-2,TRBV7-9,TGTGCCAGCGGCGAGGGGGGTGGCTACACCTTC,CASGEGGGYTF
.,.,TRBJ1-6,TRBV4-3,TGCGCCAGCAGCCAATCCGCCCGGGGGCGGAATTCACCCCTCCACTTT,CASSQSARGRNSPLHF
.,.,TRBJ1-2,TRBV19,TGTGCCAGTAGTTCCAACTATGGCTACACCTTC,CASSSNYGYTF
TRBD1,.,TRBJ2-7,TRBV20-1,TGCAGTGCCCCTAGGGACAGGGAAGGTGAGCAGTACTTC,CSAPRDREGEQYF
.,.,TRBJ2-5,TRBV27,TGTGCCAGAAGTGCCCGGTTCCAAGGGACCCAGTACTTC,CARSARFQGTQYF
.,.,TRBJ2-1,TRBV6-2/TRBV6-3,TGTGCCAGCAGTGCCAACCATACTAGACCTGAGCAGTTCTTC,CASSANHTRPEQFF
.,medium-sized,TRBJ1-1,TRBV7-9,TGTGCCAGCAGCTTAGGGGAGAACACTGAAGCTTTCTTT,CASSLGENTEAFF
TRBD2,.,TRBJ2-7,TRBV5-1,TGCGCCAGCAGCTTGGAGGGACTAGCGGGAGACGAGCAGTACTTC,CASSLEGLAGDEQYF
.,.,TRBJ2-1,TRBV28,TGTTCCAGCAGTTTGATCAGCGTGGTATACAATGAGCAGTTCTTC,CSSSLISVVYNEQFF
TRBD1,many,TRBJ1-2,TRBV3-1,TGTGCCAGCAGCCGGGGACAGCCACTTTATGGCTACACCTTC,CASSRGQPLYGYTF
TRBD2,many,TRBJ2-1,TRBV6-2/TRBV6-3,TGTGCCAGCGTTGGGGGACTAGCGGGAGGCCCCTCCTACAATGAGCAGTTCTTC,CASVGGLAGGPSYNEQFF
.,.,TRBJ1-5,TRBV6-1,TGTGCCAGCAGTGAACGAGGGGTATATCAGCCCAAGCATTTT,CASSERGVYQPKHF
.,.,TRBJ1-4,TRBV20-1,TGCAGTGCTTCACTCGTCCGGGGATCTAGTGAAAAACTGTTTTTT,CSASLVRGSSEKLFF
.,many,TRBJ1-1,TRBV4-1,TGCGCCAGCAGCCGATTGGGCTTAGAGGGACTATTAACAAGGAACACTGAAGCTTTCTTT,CASSRLGLEGLLTRNTEAFF
.,many,TRBJ2-1,TRBV7-9,TGTGCCAGCAGCTTAGTGTTGGGGGCCTACAATGAGCAGTTCTTC,CASSLVLGAYNEQFF
.,.,TRBJ1-1,TRBV6-5,TGTGCCAGCAGTTCGGGACAGAACACTGAAGCTTTCTTT,CASSSGQNTEAFF
.,.,TRBJ2-4,TRBV20-1,TGCAGTGCTGGGCTTGGGGGAGCCAAAAACATTCAGTACTTC,CSAGLGGAKNIQYF
TRBD1,many,TRBJ2-7,TRBV11-3,TGTGCCAGCAGCTCGGGGACAGGACCCTACGAGCAGTACTTC,CASSSGTGPYEQYF
.,.,TRBJ1-5,TRBV2,TGTGCCAGCAGAGAAGTGAATAGCAATCAGCCCCAGCATTTT,CASREVNSNQPQHF
.,.,TRBJ1-2,TRBV28,TGTGCCAGCAGTCCCGACAATCCTACTAACTATGGCTACACCTTC,CASSPDNPTNYGYTF
TRBD2,many,TRBJ2-1,TRBV10-3,TGTGCCACCGCCTCGGGGACTAGCGGGAGCGACTACAATGAGCAGTTCTTC,CATASGTSGSDYNEQFF
.,many,TRBJ1-1,TRBV11-2,TGTGCCAGCAGCGGCCTAACGCTGACTCAATTACGGGTTTTT,CASSGLTLTQLRVF
.,many,TRBJ2-5,TRBV18,TGTGCCAGCTCACCAGCGACAGGATTCAGAGAGACCCAGTACTTC,CASSPATGFRETQYF
TRBD1,large,TRBJ2-7,TRBV4-1,TGCGCCAGCAGCCAAGATCCCCCCGGACAGGGTGGATCCTACGAGCAGTACTTC,CASSQDPPGQGGSYEQYF
.,.,TRBJ1-4,TRBV28,TGTGCCAGCACCCCGTCCTACGGGGGGCTGAGGGAAGAACTGTTTTTT,CASTPSYGGLREELFF
.,many,TRBJ2-7,TRBV7-9,TGTGCCAGCAGCTTAGTAGCTAGCCCGTACGAGCAGTACTTC,CASSLVASPYEQYF
TRBD2,many,TRBJ2-7,TRBV11-2,TGTGCCAGCAGCTTGGGGGGGGAAATCTACGAGCAGTACTTC,CASSLGGEIYEQYF
TRBD2,.,TRBJ2-7,TRBV9,TGTGCCAGCAGCGTAGGGGCTAGCGGATCAAAGTACTTC,CASSVGASGSKYF
.,many,TRBJ2-7,TRBV5-1,TGCGCCAGCAGCCCCGGGACGGGGAACTACGAGCAGTACTTC,CASSPGTGNYEQYF
.,many,TRBJ1-1,TRBV6-1,TGTGCCAGCAGTGTTGCGAAAAACACTGAAGCTTTCTTT,CASSVAKNTEAFF
TRBD1,many,TRBJ2-1,TRBV7-9,TGTGCCAGCAGCTTAGGCAGGGGGCGCCGAATCTGGTATGAGCAGTTCTTC,CASSLGRGRRIWYEQFF
TRBD2,.,TRBJ2-3,TRBV6-2/TRBV6-3,TGTGCCAGCAGTGGGACTAGCGGCACAGATACGCAGTATTTT,CASSGTSGTDTQYF
.,many,TRBJ1-5,TRBV20-1,TGCAGTGCGGGGAAAGCGACAGGCCGATTTCGGCCCCAGCATTTT,CSAGKATGRFRPQHF
.,many,TRBJ2-1,TRBV9,TGTGCCAGCAGCGTCTTAGCGGATTCCTACAATGAGCAGTTCTTC,CASSVLADSYNEQFF
.,many,TRBJ2-5,TRBV3-1,TGTGCCAGCAGCGCCCGACAGGGGAGGGGAGAGACCCAGTACTTC,CASSARQGRGETQYF
.,many,TRBJ1-2,TRBV27,TGTGCCAGCAGTTTGGGCGCTAACTATGGCTACACCTTC,CASSLGANYGYTF
.,.,TRBJ2-1,TRBV6-1,TGTGCCATCAGATACCTCGGGAGCACCTATAATGAGCAGTTCTTC,CAIRYLGSTYNEQFF
.,many,TRBJ1-1,TRBV6-1,TGTGCCATCCGAACGGGGGGGCAGAACACTGAAGCTTTCTTT,CAIRTGGQNTEAFF